These 14 T cell receptor beta chains were all obtained from the same sample, sequenced in a study of OX40 agonist ivuxolimab in advanced cancers. Receptor libraries were prepared by the immunoSEQ multiplex PCR assay. TCRdb limited this immuneACCESS table to in-frame rearrangements with V and J called. A share of clones is missing; checked studies link under half to unresolved V genes, and the rest is unexplained. This sample gives about 47,000 clones in total; 86% of them show up just once. The top ten clones comprise 35% of the sample. The specimen was CD4+ or CD8+ T cells sorted from blood, collected in a trial of the OX40 agonist ivuxolimab. The receptors shown here come from an adult with an advanced solid tumor such as melanoma, head and neck, liver or kidney cancer.

The chain uses TRBV7-3 and TRBJ2-3; no definite D call. Trimming pared 4 bases from V and 4 bases from J, leaving 6 bases between. This CDR3 is 12 amino acids long. Germline V gene data show CDR1 as SGHTA and CDR2 as FQGTGA. CDR3 in DNA: TGTGCCAGCAGCTCGACGTCAGATACGCAGTATTTT. Encoded protein: CASSSTSDTQYF. Supplemented by reference TRBV7-3 and TRBJ2-3, the full variable domain reads GAGVSQTPSNKVTEKGKYVELRCDPISGHTALYWYRQSLGQGPEFLIYFQGTGAADDSGLPNDRFFAVRPEGSVSTLKIQRTERGDSAVYLCASSSTSDTQYFGPGTRLTVL.

The rearrangement links TRBV19 to TRBJ1-2; tentative D call: TRBD1 (5 bases). Per the germline V gene, CDR1 is LNHDA and CDR2 is SQIVND (reference sequence). Trimming took off 5 bases at V and 2 bases at J, with 21 bases between the two ends. This CDR3 region has 17 residues. This CDR3 is CASSALSGRNPNYGYTF. Written as DNA, the CDR3 is TGTGCCAGTAGTGCCCTATCGGGGCGCAATCCAAACTATGGCTACACCTTC.

The chain is built from TRBV6-5 and TRBJ2-5, with TRBD1 matching 9 bases. The CDR3 consists of 16 residues. The junction had 11 bases not matched to a gene; V was cut back by 4 bases and J by 5 bases. Per the germline V gene, CDR1 is MNHEY and CDR2 is SVGAGI. The CDR3 sequence is CASSFPGTGRMETQYF. DNA of the CDR3: TGTGCCAGCAGTTTTCCCGGGACAGGGCGAATGGAGACCCAGTACTTC.

Only one count was recorded for this clone. The rearrangement joins TRBV11-2 to TRBJ1-5, with 7 bases fitting TRBD1. V was clipped by 5 bases and J by 7 bases; unmatched bases: 8. This CDR3 is built from 14 residues. Germline V CDR1 and CDR2: SGHAT, FQNNGV. The CDR3 coding sequence is TGTGCCAGCAGCCCGAACAGGGGACTACAGCCCCAGCATTTT. It codes for CASSPNRGLQPQHF. Full variable domain (missing parts from reference TRBV11-2 and TRBJ1-5): EAGVAQSPRYKIIEKRQSVAFWCNPISGHATLYWYQQILGQGPKLLIQFQNNGVVDDSQLPKDRFSAERLKGVDSTLKIQPAKLEDSAVYLCASSPNRGLQPQHFGDGTRLSIL.

V and J are TRBV11-2 and TRBJ2-2, with 11 bases lining up with TRBD1. The CDR3 sequence is 16 residues long. Germline CDR1 and CDR2: SGHAT and FQNNGV. Trimming at V came to 5 bases and at J to 3 bases, leaving 5 bases not matched to a gene. The chain's CDR3 is CASSPRTGGDTGELFF. The CDR3 DNA sequence: TGTGCCAGCAGCCCGAGGACAGGGGGCGACACCGGGGAGCTGTTTTTT.

The V gene is TRBV18, the J gene TRBJ1-4, with no clear D. In germline, CDR1 is KGHSH, CDR2 LQKENI. The CDR3 has 14 residues. Trimming pared 6 bases from V and 6 bases from J, leaving 14 bases between. CDR3 protein: CASSPALTYEKLFF. The CDR3 bases are TGTGCCAGCTCCCCGGCGCTGACTTATGAAAAACTGTTTTTT.

The chain carries TRBV15 and TRBJ2-1; D could derive from TRBD1 or TRBD2 (5 bases each). CDR3 length equals 14 residues. Between the trimmed V and J ends, which lost 5 bases and 6 bases, there was a span of 14 bases. Looked up from germline, CDR1 is LNHNV and CDR2 is YYDKDF (reference sequence). The CDR3: CATSPGTLVNEQFF. The CDR3 nucleotides read TGTGCCACCAGCCCTGGGACCCTTGTCAATGAGCAGTTCTTC.

The chain carries TRBV6-1 and TRBJ1-5, with D hard to call. Between the trimmed V and J ends, which lost 7 bases and 3 bases, there was a span of 10 bases. This CDR3 comprises 13 residues. In germline, CDR1 is MNHNS, CDR2 SASEGT. The DNA of the CDR3 is TGTGCCAGCACTGATCTCACCAATCAGCCCCAGCATTTT. Amino acid sequence: CASTDLTNQPQHF.

This rearrangement joins TRBV5-1 to TRBJ2-1; perhaps D is TRBD1 or TRBD2 (6 bases each). V was trimmed by 1 base and J by 0 bases, leaving 17 bases between them. The CDR3 contains 18 residues. CDR1 and CDR2 from the germline V gene are SGHRS and YFSETQ. CDR3 sequence: CASSLSFGGPSSYNEQFF. In DNA, the CDR3 is TGCGCCAGCAGCTTGAGTTTCGGGGGCCCGAGCTCCTACAATGAGCAGTTCTTC.

The chain employs TRBV28 and TRBJ1-6; 8 bases map to TRBD1. This CDR3 comprises 15 residues. Germline loops: CDR1 MDHEN, CDR2 SYDVKM. V gave up 7 bases and J gave up 9 bases; unmatched junction bases: 11. The CDR3 DNA reads as TGTGCCAGCATCAGCGCCGGGACAGGTGTTTCACCCCTCCACTTT. This translates into CASISAGTGVSPLHF.

Judged by abundance, this clone is large. The V and J genes are TRBV10-3 and TRBJ1-4; a weak D match, TRBD1 (6 bases). Deletions cut 2 bases from V and 8 bases from J, with 12 bases between. Germline loops: CDR1 ENHRY, CDR2 SYGVKD. The CDR3 has 14 amino acids. This CDR3 reads CAISEAGQHEKLFF. In nucleotides, the CDR3 is TGTGCCATCAGTGAGGCGGGACAACACGAAAAACTGTTTTTT.

The genes are TRBV14 and TRBJ1-1; D is perhaps TRBD1 (5 bases). V lost 2 bases and J lost 4, with 17 bases in between. Germline CDR1 reads SGHDN; CDR2 reads FVKESK. The CDR3 consists of 16 residues. The CDR3 nucleotides are TGTGCCAGCAGCCAATTACTTAGGGGTGGAGGCACTGAAGCTTTCTTT. It encodes CASSQLLRGGGTEAFF.

The J gene is TRBJ2-3, the V gene TRBV9, with 7 positions matching TRBD2. CDR1 and CDR2 (germline): SGDLS, YYNGEE. V lost 6 bases to trimming and J lost 7 bases; unmatched junction nucleotides: 8. The CDR3 sequence is 13 residues long. Here the CDR3 reads CASTGGSTNTQYF. The CDR3 region has the DNA TGTGCCAGCACCGGGGGGAGCACGAATACGCAGTATTTT.

The chain joins TRBV5-6 to TRBJ1-2; the D gene is possibly TRBD1 (5 bases). The CDR3 covers 14 residues. The germline V gene encodes CDR1 SGHDT and CDR2 YYEEEE. The V end lost 4 bases, the J end lost 4 bases, and 14 bases lay between the germline ends. CDR3 sequence: CASSLGGISYGYTF. The CDR3 coding sequence is TGTGCCAGCAGCCTTGGGGGAATCAGCTATGGCTACACCTTC.